This T cell receptor (beta chain) was sequenced in a study of PD-1 blockade in classical Hodgkin lymphoma. Between the trimmed V and J ends, which lost 2 bases and 3 bases, there was a span of 10 bases. Germline V gives CDR1 MDHEN, CDR2 SYDVKM. This CDR3 is built from 14 residues. Measured with immunoSEQ multiplex PCR; TCRdb has only the in-frame clones, and not every one. The sample yields under 25,000 clones, approximately 84% seen once. Each patient's relapse followed autologous stem cell transplantation, and brentuximab vedotin exposure varied. The sequence was collected from a human donor with classical Hodgkin lymphoma. This chain connects TRBV28 to TRBJ1-2; unclear D gene. The specimen comprised peripheral blood mononuclear cells (PBMCs), sampled at baseline. The CDR3 region is CASSLGGRDYGYTF. In DNA form, the CDR3 reads TGTGCCAGCAGTTTAGGCGGTAGGGACTATGGCTACACCTTC.